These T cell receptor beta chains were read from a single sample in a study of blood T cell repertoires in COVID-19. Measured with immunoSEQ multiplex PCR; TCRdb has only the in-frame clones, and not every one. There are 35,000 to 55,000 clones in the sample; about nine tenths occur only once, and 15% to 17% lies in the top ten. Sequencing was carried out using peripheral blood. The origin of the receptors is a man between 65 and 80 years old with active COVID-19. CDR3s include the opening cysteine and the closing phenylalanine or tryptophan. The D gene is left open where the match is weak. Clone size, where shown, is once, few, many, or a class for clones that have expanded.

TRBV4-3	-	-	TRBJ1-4	CASSQGWTATNEKLFF	TGCGCCAGCAGCCAAGGGTGGACAGCGACTAATGAAAAACTGTTTTTT
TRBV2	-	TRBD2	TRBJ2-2	CASSDGGTGELFF	TGTGCCAGCAGTGACGGGGGGACCGGGGAGCTGTTTTTT
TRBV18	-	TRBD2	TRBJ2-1	CASSGTSGGADEQFF	TGTGCCAGCTCAGGAACTAGCGGGGGGGCCGATGAGCAGTTCTTC
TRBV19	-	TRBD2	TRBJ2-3	CASMRLAGDADTQYF	TGTGCCAGTATGAGACTAGCGGGGGACGCAGATACGCAGTATTTT
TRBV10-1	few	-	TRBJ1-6	CASWREGLGNSPLHF	TGCGCCAGCTGGCGGGAGGGCCTTGGGAATTCACCCCTCCACTTT
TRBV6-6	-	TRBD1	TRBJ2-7	CASSYAQGGTYEQYF	TGTGCCAGCAGTTACGCACAGGGGGGAACCTACGAGCAGTACTTC
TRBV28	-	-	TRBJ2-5	CASRLGTPQETQYF	TGTGCCAGCAGGCTAGGGACACCTCAAGAGACCCAGTACTTC
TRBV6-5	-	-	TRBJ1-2	CATRQTNYGYTF	TGTGCCACTAGACAGACTAACTATGGCTACACCTTC
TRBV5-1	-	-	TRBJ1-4	CASSLAGQGSYEKLFF	TGCGCCAGCAGCTTGGCCGGTCAGGGAAGTTACGAAAAACTGTTTTTT
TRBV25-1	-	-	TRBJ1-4	CASSEYAGTNEKLFF	TGTGCCAGCAGTGAATATGCAGGGACTAATGAAAAACTGTTTTTT
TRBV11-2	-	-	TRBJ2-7	CASSIRTIREQYF	TGTGCCAGCAGCATACGGACAATAAGGGAGCAGTACTTC
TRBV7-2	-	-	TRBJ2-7	CASSLRDIIYEQYF	TGTGCCAGCAGCTTAAGGGACATAATCTACGAGCAGTACTTC
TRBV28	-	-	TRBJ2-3	CASSLFTGGAIDTQYF	TGTGCCAGCAGCCTATTCACAGGGGGGGCGATAGATACGCAGTATTTT
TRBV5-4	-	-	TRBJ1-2	CASSARQASYGYTF	TGTGCCAGCAGCGCGCGACAGGCCTCTTATGGCTACACCTTC
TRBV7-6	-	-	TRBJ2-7	CASSLDTGPYEQYF	TGTGCCAGCAGCTTAGATACAGGGCCCTACGAGCAGTACTTC
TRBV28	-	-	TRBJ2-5	CASSPGSTEETQYF	TGTGCCAGCAGTCCAGGGTCGACAGAAGAGACCCAGTACTTC
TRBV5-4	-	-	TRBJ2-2	CASSLPTSTTGELFF	TGTGCCAGCAGCTTGCCTACTAGTACGACCGGGGAGCTGTTTTTT
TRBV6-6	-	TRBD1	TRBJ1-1	CASSLTGGIEAFF	TGTGCCAGCAGCCTGACAGGGGGCATTGAAGCTTTCTTT
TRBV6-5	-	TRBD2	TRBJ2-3	CASSYLWTSDADTQYF	TGTGCCAGCAGTTACTTGTGGACTAGTGATGCAGATACGCAGTATTTT
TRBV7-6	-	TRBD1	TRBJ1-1	CASSPTGGGRTEAFF	TGTGCCAGCAGCCCAACAGGGGGCGGGAGGACTGAAGCTTTCTTT
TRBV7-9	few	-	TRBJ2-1	CASSSGLGQGNEQFF	TGTGCCAGCAGCTCCGGTTTGGGCCAGGGGAATGAGCAGTTCTTC
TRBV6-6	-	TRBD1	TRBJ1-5	CASSRVPGTGSGQPQHF	TGTGCCAGCAGTCGTGTTCCCGGGACAGGGAGCGGTCAGCCCCAGCATTTT
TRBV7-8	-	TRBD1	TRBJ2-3	CASSLATGLDTQYF	TGTGCCAGCAGCTTAGCGACAGGGTTAGATACGCAGTATTTT
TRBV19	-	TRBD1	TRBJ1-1	CASRDRGDTEAFF	TGTGCCAGTCGGGACAGGGGGGACACTGAAGCTTTCTTT
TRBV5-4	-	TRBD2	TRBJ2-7	CASSLGAGAGTYEQYF	TGTGCCAGCAGCTTGGGGGCGGGAGCGGGGACCTACGAGCAGTACTTC
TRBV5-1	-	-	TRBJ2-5	CASSLGGGRETQYF	TGCGCCAGCAGCTTGGGTGGGGGGAGAGAGACCCAGTACTTC
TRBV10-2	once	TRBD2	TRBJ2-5	CASSEGPSGGLVETQYF	TGCGCCAGCAGTGAGGGTCCTAGCGGGGGGTTAGTAGAGACCCAGTACTTC
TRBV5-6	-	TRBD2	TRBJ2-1	CASSWTLAGGRQYNEQFF	TGTGCCAGCAGCTGGACCCTAGCGGGGGGCCGGCAGTACAATGAGCAGTTCTTC
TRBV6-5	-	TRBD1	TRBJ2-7	CASSYSREGASYEQYF	TGTGCCAGCAGTTACTCTCGAGAGGGGGCTTCCTACGAGCAGTACTTC
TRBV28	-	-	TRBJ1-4	CASSLAGEKLFF	TGTGCCAGCAGCCTAGCCGGGGAAAAACTGTTTTTT
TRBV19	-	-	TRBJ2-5	CASSGRDSRTQETQYF	TGTGCCAGTAGTGGCCGGGACTCTCGGACCCAAGAGACCCAGTACTTC